This TCR beta chain was sequenced in a study of blood T cell repertoires in COVID-19. TCRdb's table, derived via immunoSEQ multiplex PCR, lists solely in-frame clones and lacks some. Among about 190,000 clones listed, approximately 79% were seen once. This clone was seen only a few times. Germline CDR1 and CDR2: LNHDA and SQIVND (reference sequence). The CDR3 totals 16 residues. V was trimmed by 4 bases and J by 3 bases, leaving 16 bases between them. The genes are TRBV19 and TRBJ2-1; possibly TRBD2 for D (6 bases). Input material: peripheral blood. The TCR originated in a man between 45 and 60 years old who had recovered from COVID-19. The CDR3 nucleotides read TGTGCCAGTAGTACCCCGACGGGGGACCTCTACAATGAGCAGTTCTTC. It specifies CASSTPTGDLYNEQFF.